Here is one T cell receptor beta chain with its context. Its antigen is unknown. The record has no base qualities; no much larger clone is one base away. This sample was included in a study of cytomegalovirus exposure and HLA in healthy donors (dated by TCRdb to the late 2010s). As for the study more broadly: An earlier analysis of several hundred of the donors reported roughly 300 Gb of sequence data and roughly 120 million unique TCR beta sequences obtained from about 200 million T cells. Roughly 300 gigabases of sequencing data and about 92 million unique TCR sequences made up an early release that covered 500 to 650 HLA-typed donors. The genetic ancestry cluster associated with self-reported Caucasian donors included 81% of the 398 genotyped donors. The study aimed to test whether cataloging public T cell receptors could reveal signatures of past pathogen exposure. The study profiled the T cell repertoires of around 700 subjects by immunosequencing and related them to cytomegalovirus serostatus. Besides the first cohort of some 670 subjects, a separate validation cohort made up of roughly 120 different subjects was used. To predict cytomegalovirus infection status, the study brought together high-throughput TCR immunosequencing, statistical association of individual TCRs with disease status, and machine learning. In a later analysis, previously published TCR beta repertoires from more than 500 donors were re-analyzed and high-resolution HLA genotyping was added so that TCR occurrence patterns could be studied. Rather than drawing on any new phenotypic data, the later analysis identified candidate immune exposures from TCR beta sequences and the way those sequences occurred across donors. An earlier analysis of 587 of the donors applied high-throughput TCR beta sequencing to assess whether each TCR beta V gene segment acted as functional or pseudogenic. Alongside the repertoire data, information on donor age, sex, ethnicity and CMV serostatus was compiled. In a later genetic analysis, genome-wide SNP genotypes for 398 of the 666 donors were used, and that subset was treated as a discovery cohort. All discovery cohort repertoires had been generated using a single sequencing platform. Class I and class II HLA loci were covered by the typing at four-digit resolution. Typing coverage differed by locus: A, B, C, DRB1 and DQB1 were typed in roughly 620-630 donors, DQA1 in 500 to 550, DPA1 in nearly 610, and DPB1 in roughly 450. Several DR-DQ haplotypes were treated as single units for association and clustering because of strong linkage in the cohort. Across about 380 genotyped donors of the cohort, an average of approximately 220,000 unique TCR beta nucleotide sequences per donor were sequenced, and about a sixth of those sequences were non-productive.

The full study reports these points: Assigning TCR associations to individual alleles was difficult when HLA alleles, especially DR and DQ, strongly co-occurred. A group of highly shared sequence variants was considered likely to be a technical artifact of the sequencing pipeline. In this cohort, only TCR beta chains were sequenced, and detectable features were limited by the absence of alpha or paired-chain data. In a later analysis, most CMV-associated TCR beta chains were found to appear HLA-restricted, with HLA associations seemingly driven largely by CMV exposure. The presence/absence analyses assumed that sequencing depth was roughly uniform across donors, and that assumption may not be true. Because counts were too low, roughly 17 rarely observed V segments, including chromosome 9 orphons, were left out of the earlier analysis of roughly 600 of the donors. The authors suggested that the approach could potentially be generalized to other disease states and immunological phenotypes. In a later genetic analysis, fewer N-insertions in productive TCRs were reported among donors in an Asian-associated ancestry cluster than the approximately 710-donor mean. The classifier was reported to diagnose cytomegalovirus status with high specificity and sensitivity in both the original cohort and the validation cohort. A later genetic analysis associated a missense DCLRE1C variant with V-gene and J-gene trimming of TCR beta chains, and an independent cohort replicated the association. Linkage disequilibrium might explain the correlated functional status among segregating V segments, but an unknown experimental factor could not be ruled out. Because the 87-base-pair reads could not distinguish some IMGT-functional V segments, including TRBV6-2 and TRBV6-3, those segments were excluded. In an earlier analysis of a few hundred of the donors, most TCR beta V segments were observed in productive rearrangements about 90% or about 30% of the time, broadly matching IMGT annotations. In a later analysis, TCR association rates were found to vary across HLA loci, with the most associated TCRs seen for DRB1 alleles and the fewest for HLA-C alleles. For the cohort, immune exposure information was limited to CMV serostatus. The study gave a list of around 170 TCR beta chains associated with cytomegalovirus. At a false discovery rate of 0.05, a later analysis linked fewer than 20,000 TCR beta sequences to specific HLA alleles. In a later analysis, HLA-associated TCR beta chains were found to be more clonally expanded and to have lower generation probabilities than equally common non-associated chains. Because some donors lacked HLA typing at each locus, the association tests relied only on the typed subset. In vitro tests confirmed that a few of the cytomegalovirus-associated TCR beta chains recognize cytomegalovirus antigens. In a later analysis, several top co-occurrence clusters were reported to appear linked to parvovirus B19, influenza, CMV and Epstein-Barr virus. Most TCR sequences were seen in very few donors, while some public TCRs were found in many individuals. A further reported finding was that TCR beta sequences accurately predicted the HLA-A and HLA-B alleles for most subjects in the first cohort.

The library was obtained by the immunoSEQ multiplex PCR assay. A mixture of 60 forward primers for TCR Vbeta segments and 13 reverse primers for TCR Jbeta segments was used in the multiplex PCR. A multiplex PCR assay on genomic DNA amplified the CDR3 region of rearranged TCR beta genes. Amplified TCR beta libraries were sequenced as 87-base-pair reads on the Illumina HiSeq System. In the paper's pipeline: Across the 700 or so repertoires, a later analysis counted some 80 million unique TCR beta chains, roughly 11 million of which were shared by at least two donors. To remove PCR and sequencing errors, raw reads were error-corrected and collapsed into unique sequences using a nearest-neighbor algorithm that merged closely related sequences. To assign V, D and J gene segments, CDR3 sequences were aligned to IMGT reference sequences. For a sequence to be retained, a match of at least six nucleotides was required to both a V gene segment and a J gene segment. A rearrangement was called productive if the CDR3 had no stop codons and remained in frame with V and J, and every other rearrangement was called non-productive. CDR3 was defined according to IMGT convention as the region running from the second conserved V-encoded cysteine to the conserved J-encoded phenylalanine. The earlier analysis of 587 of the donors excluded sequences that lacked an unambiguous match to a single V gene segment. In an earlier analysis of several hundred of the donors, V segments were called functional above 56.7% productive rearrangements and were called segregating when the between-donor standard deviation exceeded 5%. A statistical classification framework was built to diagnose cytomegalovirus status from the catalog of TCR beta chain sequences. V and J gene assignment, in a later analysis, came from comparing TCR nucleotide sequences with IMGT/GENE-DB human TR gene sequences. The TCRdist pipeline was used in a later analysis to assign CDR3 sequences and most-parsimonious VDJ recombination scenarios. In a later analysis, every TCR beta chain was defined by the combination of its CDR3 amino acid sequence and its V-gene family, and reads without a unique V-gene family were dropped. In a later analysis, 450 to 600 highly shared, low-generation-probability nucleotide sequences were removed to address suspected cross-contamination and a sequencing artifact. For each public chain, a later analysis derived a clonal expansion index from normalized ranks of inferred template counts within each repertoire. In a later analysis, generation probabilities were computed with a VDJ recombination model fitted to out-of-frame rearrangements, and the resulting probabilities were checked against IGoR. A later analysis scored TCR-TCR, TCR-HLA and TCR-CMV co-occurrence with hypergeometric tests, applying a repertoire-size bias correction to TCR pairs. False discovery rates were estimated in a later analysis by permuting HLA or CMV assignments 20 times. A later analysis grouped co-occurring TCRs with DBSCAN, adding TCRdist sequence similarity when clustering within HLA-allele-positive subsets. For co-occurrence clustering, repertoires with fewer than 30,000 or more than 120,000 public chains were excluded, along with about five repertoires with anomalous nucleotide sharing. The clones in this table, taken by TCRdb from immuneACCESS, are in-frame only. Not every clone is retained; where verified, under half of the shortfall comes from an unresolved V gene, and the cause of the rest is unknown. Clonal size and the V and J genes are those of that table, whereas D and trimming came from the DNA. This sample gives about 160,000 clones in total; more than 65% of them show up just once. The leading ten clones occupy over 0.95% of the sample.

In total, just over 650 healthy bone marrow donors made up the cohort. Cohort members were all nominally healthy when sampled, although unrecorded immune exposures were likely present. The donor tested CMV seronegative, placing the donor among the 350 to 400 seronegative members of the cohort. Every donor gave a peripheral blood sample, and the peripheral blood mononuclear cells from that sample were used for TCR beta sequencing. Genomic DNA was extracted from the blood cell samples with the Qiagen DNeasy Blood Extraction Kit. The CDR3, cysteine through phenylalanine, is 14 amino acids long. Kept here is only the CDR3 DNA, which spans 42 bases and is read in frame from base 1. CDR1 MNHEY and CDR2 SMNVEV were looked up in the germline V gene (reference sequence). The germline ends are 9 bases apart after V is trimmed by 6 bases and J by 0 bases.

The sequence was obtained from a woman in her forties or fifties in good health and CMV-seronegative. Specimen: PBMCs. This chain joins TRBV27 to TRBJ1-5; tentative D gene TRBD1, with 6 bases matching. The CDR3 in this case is CASRGQHSNQPQHF. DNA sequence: TGTGCCAGCAGGGGACAACATAGCAATCAGCCCCAGCATTTT.